Presented here are 29 T cell receptor beta chains from one specimen sequenced in a study of blood T cell repertoires in COVID-19 (dated by TCRdb to about 2020). The library was generated by the immunoSEQ multiplex PCR assay. TCRdb provides this immuneACCESS table in a form limited to in-frame rearrangements. Some clones are lacking; in checked studies, under half of them reflect an unresolved V gene, and why the rest are absent is not known. The sample table contains approximately 380,000 clones; only one count was recorded for roughly nine tenths of them. The ten largest clones take up 0.8% to 0.9% of the sample. The sample comprised PBMCs or T cells enriched from blood (not recorded which). The source of these receptors is a middle-aged woman who had been exposed to COVID-19.

This chain uses TRBV2 with TRBJ2-7; 10 nucleotides align to TRBD1. Germline V CDR1 and CDR2: SNHLY, FYNNEI. Germline trimming cut 7 bases from V and 6 bases from J; bases unmatched to any gene: 12. The CDR3 runs to 15 residues. The CDR3 DNA sequence: TGTGCCAGCAACCCTCAGGGACAGGGGCTAAGCGAGCAGTACTTC. Translated, it gives CASNPQGQGLSEQYF.

The V call is TRBV7-9, the J call TRBJ1-1; D uncertain. The CDR3 has 12 amino acids. V lost 8 bases to trimming and J lost 7 bases, with 14 bases between them. CDR1 SEHNR and CDR2 FQNEAQ come from the germline V gene (reference sequence). In nucleotides, the CDR3 is TGTGCCAGCGGTGGTGAGGCAGTTGAAGCTTTCTTT. Translated: CASGGEAVEAFF.

Details on this clone: Different DNA sequences within this sample yield the same CDR3. The chain joins TRBV19 to TRBJ2-6, with 7 bases matching TRBD1. The CDR3 length is 16 residues. V dropped 1 base and J dropped 0; count of bases not matched to a gene: 0. Germline V gene data show CDR1 as LNHDA and CDR2 as SQIVND (reference sequence). The DNA for the CDR3 is TGTGCCAGTAGTATAGCAGGGGGCTCTGGGGCCAACGTCCTGACTTTC. Amino acid sequence: CASSIAGGSGANVLTF. The full variable domain, in which reference TRBV19 and TRBJ2-6 provide the parts outside the CDR3, is DGGITQSPKYLFRKEGQNVTLSCEQNLNHDAMYWYRQDPGQGLRLIYYSQIVNDFQKGDIAEGYSVSREKKESFPLTVTSAQKNPTAFYLCASSIAGGSGANVLTFGAGSRLTVL.

The gene calls are TRBV6-2 or TRBV6-3 and TRBJ2-7; 14 nucleotides agree with TRBD2. CDR1 and CDR2 from the germline V gene are MNHEY and SVGEGT. Trimming removed 1 base from V and 7 bases from J; junction bases left unmatched: 3. This CDR3 region has 15 residues. Here the CDR3 reads CASSYLTSGRGEQYF. As DNA, the CDR3 is TGTGCCAGCAGTTACTTGACTAGCGGGAGGGGTGAGCAGTACTTC.

The chain joins TRBV11-3 to TRBJ2-7; tentative D call: TRBD1 (7 bases). Trimming took off 6 bases at V and 4 bases at J, with 16 bases between the two ends. The CDR3 loop spans 14 amino acids. From germline, CDR1 is SGHNT and CDR2 YENEEA. CDR3 protein: CASSPRTGGYEQYF. In DNA, the CDR3 is TGTGCCAGCAGTCCACGGACAGGAGGGTACGAGCAGTACTTC.

This chain joins TRBV4-3 and TRBJ2-7, with D unclear. Trimming removed 1 base from V and 3 bases from J, with 7 bases in between. Looked up from germline, CDR1 is LGHNA and CDR2 is YSLEER. The CDR3 covers 13 residues. The chain's CDR3 is CASSQASFYEQYF. As DNA, the CDR3 is TGCGCCAGCAGCCAAGCCTCTTTCTACGAGCAGTACTTC.

Comments on this clone: The sample has other DNA sequences that encode this CDR3 too. J is TRBJ1-5 and V is TRBV30; D is possibly TRBD1 (5 bases). The CDR3 totals 13 residues. V lost 2 bases, J lost 7 bases, and 12 bases lay in between. In germline, CDR1 is GTSNPN, CDR2 SVGIG (reference sequence). CDR3 DNA sequence: TGTGCCTGGAGTAGGCAGGGCAGGCAGCCCCAGCATTTT. It yields the protein CAWSRQGRQPQHF.

Turning to this clone: Other DNA sequences within the sample encode an identical CDR3. In DNA, the CDR3 is TGCGCCAGCAGCTTGGGACTAGCGGGAGTCAATGAGCAGTTCTTC. It translates to CASSLGLAGVNEQFF. V and J are TRBV5-1 and TRBJ2-1; 12 bases align to TRBD2. Trimming cost V 0 bases and J 6 bases; bases outside gene matches: 1. Per the germline V gene, CDR1 is SGHRS and CDR2 is YFSETQ. This CDR3 has 15 amino acids.

This chain uses TRBV7-6 with TRBJ2-2; 10 nucleotides agree with TRBD2. Trimming at V came to 5 bases and at J to 7 bases, leaving 16 bases not matched to a gene. The CDR3 totals 18 residues. Per the germline V gene, CDR1 is SGHVS and CDR2 is FNYEAQ. CDR3 nucleotides: TGTGCCAGCAGCCTCGCCCTAGCGGGGGCCACACGAAACGGGGAGCTGTTTTTT. This sequence encodes CASSLALAGATRNGELFF. Filled out from reference TRBV7-6 and TRBJ2-2, the complete variable domain reads GAGVSQSPRYKVTKRGQDVALRCDPISGHVSLYWYRQALGQGPEFLTYFNYEAQQDKSGLPNDRFSAERPEGSISTLTIQRTEQRDSAMYRCASSLALAGATRNGELFFGEGSRLTVL.

The genes are TRBV5-1 and TRBJ1-2; 10 bases are a match to TRBD1. The V gene end was trimmed by 4 bases and the J gene end by 6 bases; junction bases not matched to a gene: 9. Germline V gives CDR1 SGHRS, CDR2 YFSETQ. This CDR3 has 15 residues. CDR3: CASSPYPGQGHGYTF. Written as DNA, the CDR3 is TGCGCCAGCAGCCCATATCCGGGACAGGGGCATGGCTACACCTTC.

The rearrangement joins TRBV18 to TRBJ2-7, with 9 bases lining up with TRBD1. Unmatched junction bases numbered 6, after V lost 3 bases and J lost 3 bases. CDR1 is KGHSH and CDR2 is LQKENI in the germline V gene. This CDR3 has 15 amino acids. CDR3 residues: CASSPPRTGDYEQYF. As DNA, the CDR3 is TGTGCCAGCTCACCTCCCAGGACAGGGGACTACGAGCAGTACTTC.

V gene TRBV6-1 combines with J gene TRBJ1-3, with D tentatively TRBD1 (5 bases). V was clipped by 3 bases and J by 6 bases, with 15 bases between them. This CDR3 spans 15 amino acids. Germline CDR1 MNHNS, CDR2 SASEGT. CDR3 bases: TGTGCCAGCAGTGAGACGGGGGGTCTGCCAAACACCATATATTTT. It codes for CASSETGGLPNTIYF.

This chain joins TRBV6-4 and TRBJ1-2; D is perhaps TRBD1 (6 bases). CDR1 and CDR2 from the germline V gene are MRHNA and SNTAGT. This CDR3 comprises 13 residues. The V end was cut by 6 bases, the J end by 5 bases, with 13 bases between. Here the CDR3 reads CASSPDRGYGYTF. DNA for the CDR3: TGTGCCAGCAGCCCGGACAGAGGGTATGGCTACACCTTC.

This chain links TRBV5-1 with TRBJ1-4, with 7 bases that match TRBD1. Trimming cost V 4 bases and J 8 bases; bases outside gene matches: 11. Germline loops: CDR1 SGHRS, CDR2 YFSETQ. This CDR3 comprises 15 residues. This CDR3 is CASSLKTGSVEKLFF. Here the CDR3 DNA reads TGCGCCAGCAGCCTTAAGACAGGGAGTGTCGAAAAACTGTTTTTT.

This clone was seen a few times. The V call is TRBV12-3 or TRBV12-4, the J call TRBJ2-7, with D uncertain. The CDR3 length is 12 residues. The V end was cut by 8 bases, the J end by 3 bases, with 11 bases between. The CDR3 spells CASARSGYEQYF. The DNA of the CDR3 is TGTGCCAGCGCCCGGTCGGGCTACGAGCAGTACTTC.

The V and J genes are TRBV9 and TRBJ2-3; 9 bases fit TRBD1. Trimming cost V 0 bases and J 6 bases; bases outside gene matches: 5. CDR3 length: 15 amino acids. Germline-derived CDR1 and CDR2 are SGDLS and YYNGEE. This CDR3 is CASSVGDRVTDTQYF. CDR3 DNA sequence: TGTGCCAGCAGCGTAGGGGACAGGGTGACGGATACGCAGTATTTT.

The chain links TRBV5-1 to TRBJ1-2; weak D call: TRBD1 (6 bases). Trimming took off 3 bases at V and 2 bases at J, with 11 bases between the two ends. The CDR3 covers 14 residues. Looked up from germline, CDR1 is SGHRS and CDR2 is YFSETQ. CDR3 region: CASSSKTGNYGYTF. DNA of the CDR3: TGCGCCAGCAGCTCGAAAACAGGGAACTATGGCTACACCTTC.

V usage is TRBV9 and J usage is TRBJ2-7; 8 bases line up with TRBD2. This CDR3 has 13 residues. Per the germline V gene, CDR1 is SGDLS and CDR2 is YYNGEE. Trimming cost V 4 bases and J 3 bases; bases outside gene matches: 3. DNA of the CDR3: TGTGCCAGCAGCAAGCGGGAGTACTACGAGCAGTACTTC. Translated: CASSKREYYEQYF.

This clone has just a few counts. The V call is TRBV7-9, the J call TRBJ1-1; D might be TRBD1 (5 bases). The CDR3 is made up of 14 amino acids. V dropped 5 bases and J dropped 0 bases, with 10 bases sitting between them. CDR1 SEHNR and CDR2 FQNEAQ come from the germline V gene (reference sequence). This chain's CDR3 is CASSPGSMNTEAFF. CDR3 nucleotide sequence: TGTGCCAGCAGCCCAGGGTCCATGAACACTGAAGCTTTCTTT.

The chain recombines TRBV6-5 with TRBJ1-3, with D possibly being TRBD1 (5 bases). Germline-derived CDR1 and CDR2 are MNHEY and SVGAGI. Trimming left V 6 bases short and J 0 bases short, with 9 bases between. CDR3 length equals 14 residues. CDR3 loop: CASRDTYSGNTIYF. The CDR3 region has the DNA TGTGCCAGCAGGGACACTTACTCTGGAAACACCATATATTTT.

The chain is built from TRBV30 and TRBJ2-1, with D possibly matching TRBD2 (6 bases). Germline CDR1 and CDR2: GTSNPN and SVGIG (reference sequence). V lost 4 bases, J lost 3 bases, and 16 bases lay in between. This CDR3 has 15 amino acids. Here the CDR3 DNA reads TGTGCCTGGAATAAACGGGCGGGAAACTACAATGAGCAGTTCTTC. It codes for CAWNKRAGNYNEQFF.

V is TRBV6-5 and J is TRBJ1-2; tentatively, D is TRBD1 (6 bases). V dropped 3 bases and J dropped 5 bases, with 16 bases sitting between them. Germline-derived CDR1 and CDR2 are MNHEY and SVGAGI. CDR3 length: 15 residues. The chain's CDR3 is CASSYKGVPRYGYTF. The CDR3 region has the DNA TGTGCCAGCAGTTATAAGGGGGTCCCGAGGTATGGCTACACCTTC.

In nucleotides, the CDR3 is TGTGCCAGCAGCCTCCGACAGGGGCGAAACTACGAGCAGTACTTC. Residues: CASSLRQGRNYEQYF. This chain connects TRBV6-5 to TRBJ2-7; 8 nucleotides line up with TRBD1. Trimming cost V 6 bases and J 3 bases; bases outside gene matches: 10. CDR3 size: 15 residues. CDR1 is MNHEY and CDR2 is SVGAGI in the germline V gene.

This chain links TRBV2 with TRBJ1-1, with D perhaps matching TRBD1 (5 bases). Trimming took 3 bases from V and 4 from J, leaving 15 bases between them. Germline lookup yields CDR1 SNHLY and CDR2 FYNNEI. The CDR3 runs 15 residues. CDR3 coding DNA: TGTGCCAGCAGTGACGGGACTTACGAACTCACTGAAGCTTTCTTT. As protein: CASSDGTYELTEAFF.

The chain is built from TRBV4-1 and TRBJ1-1; no clear D. V lost 8 bases to trimming and J lost 1 base, with 5 bases between them. Germline lookup yields CDR1 MGHRA and CDR2 YSYEKL. This CDR3 contains 11 residues. CDR3 sequence reads: CASRGNTEAFF. In DNA form, the CDR3 reads TGCGCCAGCCGGGGGAACACTGAAGCTTTCTTT.

Concerning this clone: One junction end does not reproduce the germline sequence, and a read error may be involved. The gene calls are TRBV7-7 and TRBJ2-4; a possible D gene is TRBD2 (6 bases). The CDR3 consists of 16 residues. In germline, CDR1 is SSHAT, CDR2 FNYEAQ (reference sequence). The chain's CDR3 is CASTLRKGLAKNIQYF. CDR3 sequence (DNA): TGTGCTAGCACCCTCCGTAAGGGACTAGCCAAAAACATTCAGTACTTC.

The chain combines TRBV15 with TRBJ2-1; tentative D call: TRBD2 (6 bases). Germline CDR1 reads LNHNV; CDR2 reads YYDKDF (reference sequence). Trimming left V 5 bases short and J 4 bases short, with 15 bases between. The CDR3 loop spans 15 amino acids. The CDR3 nucleotides read TGTGCCACCAGCGCGGGGACTTCTACTTACAATGAGCAGTTCTTC. Amino acids: CATSAGTSTYNEQFF.

The chain combines TRBV7-9 with TRBJ2-6; 7 bases line up with TRBD1. J lost 0 bases, V lost 2 bases, and 4 bases had no gene match. CDR1 is SEHNR and CDR2 is FQNEAQ in the germline V gene (reference sequence). CDR3 length equals 17 residues. The CDR3 coding sequence is TGTGCCAGCAGCTTACGACAGGGAAGCTCTGGGGCCAACGTCCTGACTTTC. This translates into CASSLRQGSSGANVLTF.

This clone was seen a single time. V and J are TRBV30 and TRBJ1-1; 9 nucleotides agree with TRBD1. The CDR3 sequence is 15 residues long. After removal of 2 bases from V and 5 bases from J, the junction contained 9 bases not matched to a gene. The V gene's germline CDR1 is GTSNPN and CDR2 SVGIG (reference sequence). The DNA for the CDR3 is TGTGCCTGGAGTTCCGAGGGACAGGGAACGACTGAAGCTTTCTTT. Amino acids: CAWSSEGQGTTEAFF.